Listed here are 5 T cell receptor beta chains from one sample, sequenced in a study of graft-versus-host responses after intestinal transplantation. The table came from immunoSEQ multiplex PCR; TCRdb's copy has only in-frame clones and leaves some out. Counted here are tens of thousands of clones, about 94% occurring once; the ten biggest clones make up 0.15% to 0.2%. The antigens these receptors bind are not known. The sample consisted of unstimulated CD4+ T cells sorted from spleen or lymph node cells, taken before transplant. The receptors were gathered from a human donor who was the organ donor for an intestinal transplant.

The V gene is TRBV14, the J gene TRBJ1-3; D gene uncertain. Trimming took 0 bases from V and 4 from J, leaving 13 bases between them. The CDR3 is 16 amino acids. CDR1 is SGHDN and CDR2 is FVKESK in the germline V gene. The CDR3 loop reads CASSQDRGGTGNTIYF. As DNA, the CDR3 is TGTGCCAGCAGCCAAGATCGTGGAGGTACAGGAAACACCATATATTTT.

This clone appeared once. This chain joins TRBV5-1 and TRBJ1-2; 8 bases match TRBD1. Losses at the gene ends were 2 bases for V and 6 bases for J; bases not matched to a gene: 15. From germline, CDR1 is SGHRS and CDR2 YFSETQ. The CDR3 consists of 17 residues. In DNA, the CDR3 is TGCGCCAGCAGCTTCGACAGGGGCAGAAGCACTGGCCATGGCTACACCTTC. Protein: CASSFDRGRSTGHGYTF.

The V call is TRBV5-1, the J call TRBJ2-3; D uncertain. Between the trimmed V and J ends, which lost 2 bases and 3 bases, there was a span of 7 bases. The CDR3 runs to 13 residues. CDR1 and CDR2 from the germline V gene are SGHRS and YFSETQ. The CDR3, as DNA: TGCGCCAGCAGCTTTTCCGGGACAGATACGCAGTATTTT. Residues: CASSFSGTDTQYF.

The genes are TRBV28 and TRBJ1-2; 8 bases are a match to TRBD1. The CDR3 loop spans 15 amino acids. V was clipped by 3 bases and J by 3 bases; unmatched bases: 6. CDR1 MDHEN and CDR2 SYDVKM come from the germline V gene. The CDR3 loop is CASSFPAGGDYGYTF. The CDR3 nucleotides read TGTGCCAGCAGTTTCCCGGCAGGGGGCGACTATGGCTACACCTTC.

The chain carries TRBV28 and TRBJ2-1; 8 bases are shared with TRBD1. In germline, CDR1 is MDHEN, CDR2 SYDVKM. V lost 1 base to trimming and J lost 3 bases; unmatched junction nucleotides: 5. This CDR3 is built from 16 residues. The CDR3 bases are TGTGCCAGCAGTTTATTTTGGGACAGGCTCTACAATGAGCAGTTCTTC. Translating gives CASSLFWDRLYNEQFF. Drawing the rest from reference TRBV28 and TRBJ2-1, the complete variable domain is DVKVTQSSRYLVKRTGEKVFLECVQDMDHENMFWYRQDPGLGLRLIYFSYDVKMKEKGDIPEGYSVSREKKERFSLILESASTNQTSMYLCASSLFWDRLYNEQFFGPGTRLTVL.